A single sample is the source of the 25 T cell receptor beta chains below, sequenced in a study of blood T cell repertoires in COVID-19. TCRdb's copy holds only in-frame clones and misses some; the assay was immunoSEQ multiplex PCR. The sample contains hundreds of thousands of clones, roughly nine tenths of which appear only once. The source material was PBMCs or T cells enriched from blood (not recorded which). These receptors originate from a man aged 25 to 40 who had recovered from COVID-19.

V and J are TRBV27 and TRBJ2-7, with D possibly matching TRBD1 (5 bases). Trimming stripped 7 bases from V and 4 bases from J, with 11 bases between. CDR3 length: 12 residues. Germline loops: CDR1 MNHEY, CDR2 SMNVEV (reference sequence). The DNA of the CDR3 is TGTGCCAGCATGGGGCCCGGGTACGAGCAGTACTTC. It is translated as CASMGPGYEQYF.

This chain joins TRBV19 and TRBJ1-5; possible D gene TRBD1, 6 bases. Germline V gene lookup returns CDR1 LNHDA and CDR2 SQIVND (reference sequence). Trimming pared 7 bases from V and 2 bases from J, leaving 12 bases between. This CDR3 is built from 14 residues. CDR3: CASKNRVGNQPQHF. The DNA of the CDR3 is TGTGCCAGTAAAAACAGGGTCGGCAATCAGCCCCAGCATTTT.

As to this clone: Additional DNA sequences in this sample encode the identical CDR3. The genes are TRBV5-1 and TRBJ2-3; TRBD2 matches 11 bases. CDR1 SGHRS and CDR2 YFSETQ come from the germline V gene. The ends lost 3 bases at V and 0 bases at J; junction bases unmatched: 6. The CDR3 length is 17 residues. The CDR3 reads CASSSGLAGPSTDTQYF. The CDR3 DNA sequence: TGCGCCAGCAGCTCCGGACTAGCGGGCCCTAGCACAGATACGCAGTATTTT.

CDR3 amino acids: CATSGLEETQYF. The CDR3 nucleotides read TGTGCCACTTCGGGACTAGAAGAGACCCAGTACTTC. The rearrangement joins TRBV3-1 (or the pseudogene TRBV3-2) to TRBJ2-5; TRBD2 matches 8 bases. J gave up 3 bases and V 10 bases, and 4 bases lay outside the gene matches. The germline gives CDR1 LGHDT, CDR2 YNNKEL (reference sequence). The CDR3 runs 12 residues.

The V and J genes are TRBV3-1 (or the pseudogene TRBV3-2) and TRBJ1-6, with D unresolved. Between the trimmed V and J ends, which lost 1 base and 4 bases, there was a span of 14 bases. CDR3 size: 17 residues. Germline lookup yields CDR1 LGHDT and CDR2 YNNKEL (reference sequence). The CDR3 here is CASSQGYSQTYNSPLHF. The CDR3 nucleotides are TGTGCCAGCAGCCAAGGGTACAGCCAGACATATAATTCACCCCTCCACTTT.

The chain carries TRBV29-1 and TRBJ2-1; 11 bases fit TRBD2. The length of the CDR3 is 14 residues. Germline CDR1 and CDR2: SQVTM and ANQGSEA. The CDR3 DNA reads TGCAGTGGGGTAGCGGGAGGGCCCTACAATGAGCAGTTCTTC. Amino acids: CSGVAGGPYNEQFF.

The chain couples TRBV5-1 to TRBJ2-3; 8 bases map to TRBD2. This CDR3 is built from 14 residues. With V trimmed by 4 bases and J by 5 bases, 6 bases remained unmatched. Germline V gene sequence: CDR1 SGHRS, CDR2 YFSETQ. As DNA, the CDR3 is TGCGCCAGCAGCACAGCGGGAGTTGGAGATACGCAGTATTTT. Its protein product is CASSTAGVGDTQYF.

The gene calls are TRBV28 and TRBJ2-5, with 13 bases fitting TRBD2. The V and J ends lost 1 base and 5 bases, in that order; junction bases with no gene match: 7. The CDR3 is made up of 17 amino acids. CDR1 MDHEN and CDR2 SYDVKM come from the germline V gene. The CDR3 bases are TGTGCCAGCAGTTTATTTAAGACTAGCGGGAGGTCGGAGACCCAGTACTTC. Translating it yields CASSLFKTSGRSETQYF.

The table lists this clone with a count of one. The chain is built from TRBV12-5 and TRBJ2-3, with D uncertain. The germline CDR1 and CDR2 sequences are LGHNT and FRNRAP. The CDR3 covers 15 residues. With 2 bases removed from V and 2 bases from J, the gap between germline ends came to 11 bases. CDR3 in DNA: TGTGCTAGTGGTTTGTATTCTCTATCCACAGATACGCAGTATTTT. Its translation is CASGLYSLSTDTQYF.

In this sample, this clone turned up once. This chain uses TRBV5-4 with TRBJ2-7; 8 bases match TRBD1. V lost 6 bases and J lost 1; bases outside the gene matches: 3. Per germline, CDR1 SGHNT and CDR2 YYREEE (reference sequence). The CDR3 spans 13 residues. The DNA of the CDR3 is TGTGCCAGCAATAGGGACAGGTCCTACGAGCAGTACTTC. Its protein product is CASNRDRSYEQYF.

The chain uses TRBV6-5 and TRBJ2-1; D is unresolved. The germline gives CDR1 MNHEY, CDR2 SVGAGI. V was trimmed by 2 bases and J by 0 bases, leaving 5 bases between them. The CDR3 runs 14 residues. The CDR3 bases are TGTGCCAGCAGTTACCAGATCTCCTACAATGAGCAGTTCTTC. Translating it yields CASSYQISYNEQFF.

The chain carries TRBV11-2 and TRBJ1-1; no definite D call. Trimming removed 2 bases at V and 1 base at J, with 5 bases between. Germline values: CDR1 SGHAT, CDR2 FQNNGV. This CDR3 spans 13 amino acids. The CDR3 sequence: CASSLPQNTEAFF. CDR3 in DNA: TGTGCCAGCAGCTTACCACAGAACACTGAAGCTTTCTTT.

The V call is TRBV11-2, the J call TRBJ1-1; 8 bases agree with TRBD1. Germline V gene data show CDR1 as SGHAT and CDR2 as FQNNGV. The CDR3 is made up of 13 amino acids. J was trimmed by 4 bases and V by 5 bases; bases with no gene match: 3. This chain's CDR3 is CASSKQGGTEAFF. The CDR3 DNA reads TGTGCCAGCAGCAAACAGGGGGGCACTGAAGCTTTCTTT.

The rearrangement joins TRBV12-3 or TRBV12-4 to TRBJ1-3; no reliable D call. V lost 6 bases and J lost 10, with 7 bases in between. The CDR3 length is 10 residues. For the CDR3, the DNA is TGTGCCAGCAGACTCTGGACCATATATTTT. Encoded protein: CASRLWTIYF.

CDR3 amino acids: CASSKYDRDDEQYF. For the CDR3, the DNA is TGTGCCAGCAGTAAGTATGACAGGGACGACGAGCAGTACTTC. This chain links TRBV27 with TRBJ2-7; the match to TRBD1 covers 7 bases. There are 14 residues in the CDR3. In germline, CDR1 is MNHEY, CDR2 SMNVEV (reference sequence). Trimming at V came to 5 bases and at J to 5 bases, leaving 9 bases not matched to a gene.

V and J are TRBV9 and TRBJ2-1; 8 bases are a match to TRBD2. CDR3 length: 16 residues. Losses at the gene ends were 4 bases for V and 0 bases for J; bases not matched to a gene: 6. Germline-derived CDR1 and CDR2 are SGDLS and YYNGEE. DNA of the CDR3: TGTGCCAGCAGCCCCCACAGCGGGAGCTCCTACAATGAGCAGTTCTTC. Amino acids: CASSPHSGSSYNEQFF.

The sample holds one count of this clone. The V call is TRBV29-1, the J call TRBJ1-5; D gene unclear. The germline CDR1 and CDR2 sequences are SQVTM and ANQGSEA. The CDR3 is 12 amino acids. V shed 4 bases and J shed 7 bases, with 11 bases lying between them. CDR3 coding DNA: TGCAGCGTTGGACACCCGAGCCAGCCCCAGCATTTT. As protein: CSVGHPSQPQHF.

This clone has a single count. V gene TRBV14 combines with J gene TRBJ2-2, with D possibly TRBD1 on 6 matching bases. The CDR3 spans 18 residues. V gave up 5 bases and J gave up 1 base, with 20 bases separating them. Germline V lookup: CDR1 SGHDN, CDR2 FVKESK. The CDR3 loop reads CASSARGQYLGNTGELFF. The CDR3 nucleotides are TGTGCCAGCAGCGCCAGAGGACAGTACTTAGGGAACACCGGGGAGCTGTTTTTT.

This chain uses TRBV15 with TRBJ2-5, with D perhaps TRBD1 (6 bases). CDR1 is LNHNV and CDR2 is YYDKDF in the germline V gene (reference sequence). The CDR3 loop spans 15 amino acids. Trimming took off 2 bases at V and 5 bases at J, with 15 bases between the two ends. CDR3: CATSRPNRVQETQYF. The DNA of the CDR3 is TGTGCCACCAGCAGACCGAACAGGGTGCAGGAGACCCAGTACTTC.

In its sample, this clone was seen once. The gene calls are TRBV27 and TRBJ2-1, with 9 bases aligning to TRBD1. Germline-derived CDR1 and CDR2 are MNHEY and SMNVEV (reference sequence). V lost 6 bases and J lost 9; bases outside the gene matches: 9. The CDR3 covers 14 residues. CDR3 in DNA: TGTGCCAGCAGGATCGGACAGGGGTATAGTGAGCAGTTCTTC. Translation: CASRIGQGYSEQFF.

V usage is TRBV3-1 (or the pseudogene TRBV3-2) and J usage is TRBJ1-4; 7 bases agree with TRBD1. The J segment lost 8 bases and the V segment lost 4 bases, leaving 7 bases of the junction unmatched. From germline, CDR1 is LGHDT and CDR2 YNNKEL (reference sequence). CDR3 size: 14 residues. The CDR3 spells CASSPPGQMEKLFF. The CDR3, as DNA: TGTGCCAGCAGCCCGCCGGGACAGATGGAAAAACTGTTTTTT.

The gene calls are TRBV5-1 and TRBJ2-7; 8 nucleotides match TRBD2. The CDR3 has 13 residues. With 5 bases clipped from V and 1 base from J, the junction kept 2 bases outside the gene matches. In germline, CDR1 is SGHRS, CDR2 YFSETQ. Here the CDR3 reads CASSSGTSYEQYF. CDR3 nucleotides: TGCGCCAGCAGTAGCGGGACTTCCTACGAGCAGTACTTC.

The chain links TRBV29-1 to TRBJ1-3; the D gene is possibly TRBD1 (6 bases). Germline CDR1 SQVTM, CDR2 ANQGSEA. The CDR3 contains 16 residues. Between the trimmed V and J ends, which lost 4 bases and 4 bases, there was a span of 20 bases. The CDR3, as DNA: TGCAGCGTTGGGGTTGGGACATCTGGAGCCGGAAACACCATATATTTT. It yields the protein CSVGVGTSGAGNTIYF.

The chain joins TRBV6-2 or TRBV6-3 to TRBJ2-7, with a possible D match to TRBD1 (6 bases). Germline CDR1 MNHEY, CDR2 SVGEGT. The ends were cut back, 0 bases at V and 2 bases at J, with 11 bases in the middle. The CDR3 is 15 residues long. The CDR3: CASSYSQGFTYEQYF. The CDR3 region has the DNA TGTGCCAGCAGTTACTCACAGGGATTTACCTACGAGCAGTACTTC.

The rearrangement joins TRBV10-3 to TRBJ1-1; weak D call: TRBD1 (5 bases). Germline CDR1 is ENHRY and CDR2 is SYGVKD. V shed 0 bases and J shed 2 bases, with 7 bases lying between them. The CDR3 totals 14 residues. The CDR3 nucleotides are TGTGCCATCAGTGAGTCGACAGTTAACACTGAAGCTTTCTTT. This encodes CAISESTVNTEAFF.